The entry below describes one TCR beta chain. The target antigen is unknown. Pooling of second doses given at about 4 or about 12 weeks was done. This record belongs to a study of T cell responses to AZD1222 COVID-19 vaccine. Findings of the study overall: Every sample of the repertoires postdated the peak T cell response. With dominance at 160-218 and 743-854, vaccine-associated CD4 TCRs spanned spike.

The assay was immunoSEQ multiplex PCR, and TCRdb's table has in-frame clones only and misses some. The table has roughly 99,000 clones, approximately 90% seen once. The V end lost 10 bases, the J end lost 4 bases, and 16 bases lay between the germline ends. The CDR3 is made up of 14 amino acids. Germline V gene sequence: CDR1 LNHDA, CDR2 SQIVND (reference sequence). This clonotype was obtained from an adult who received the AZD1222 COVID-19 vaccine. The V and J genes are TRBV19 and TRBJ1-4, with D unclear. The sequences come from peripheral blood, collected 28 days after the second AZD1222 dose. The chain's CDR3 is CATSPRVLNEKLFF. CDR3 DNA sequence: TGTGCCACTTCCCCCCGGGTTCTTAATGAAAAACTGTTTTTT.